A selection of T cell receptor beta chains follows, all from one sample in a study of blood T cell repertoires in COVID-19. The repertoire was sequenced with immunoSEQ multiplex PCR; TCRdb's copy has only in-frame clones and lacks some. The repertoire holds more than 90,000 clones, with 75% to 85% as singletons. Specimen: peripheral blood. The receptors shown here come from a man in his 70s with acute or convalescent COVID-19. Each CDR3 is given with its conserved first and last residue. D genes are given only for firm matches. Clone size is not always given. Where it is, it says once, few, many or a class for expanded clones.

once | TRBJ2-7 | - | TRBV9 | TGTGCCAGCAGCCCGCAAGGGGGGGTAAGCTACGAGCAGTACTTC | CASSPQGGVSYEQYF
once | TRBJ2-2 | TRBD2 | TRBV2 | TGTGCCAGCAGTGGGACTAGCGGGACCACCGGGGAGCTGTTTTTT | CASSGTSGTTGELFF
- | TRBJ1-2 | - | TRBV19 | TGTGCCAGTAGTATGGTGGGGCTTGGCTACACCTTC | CASSMVGLGYTF
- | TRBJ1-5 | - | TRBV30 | TGTGCCTGGAGTGTATCCTTGAGCAATCAGCCCCAGCATTTT | CAWSVSLSNQPQHF
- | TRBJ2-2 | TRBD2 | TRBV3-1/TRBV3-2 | TGTGCCAGCAGCCAAGTGTGGCGGGGGGGTGTACGGACCGGGGAGCTGTTTTTT | CASSQVWRGGVRTGELFF
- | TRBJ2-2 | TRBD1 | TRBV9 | TGTGCCAGCAGCGAGAGAGGGGACAGGGTAACCGGGGAGCTGTTTTTT | CASSERGDRVTGELFF
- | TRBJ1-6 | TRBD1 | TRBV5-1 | TGCGCCAGCAGCTTTAATGGAGGACAGGGGATTGGTAATTCACCCCTCCACTTT | CASSFNGGQGIGNSPLHF
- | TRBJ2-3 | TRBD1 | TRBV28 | TGTGCCAGCAGTTTATTGGGACAGCTTTCGGGCACAGATACGCAGTATTTT | CASSLLGQLSGTDTQYF
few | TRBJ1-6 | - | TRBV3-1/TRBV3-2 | TGTGCCAGCAGCCAGTCGGGTTTAAGGAATTCACCCCTCCACTTT | CASSQSGLRNSPLHF
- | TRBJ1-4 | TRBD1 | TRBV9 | TGTGCCAGCAGCGGCGGACAGGGGGCGATTGAAAAACTGTTTTTT | CASSGGQGAIEKLFF
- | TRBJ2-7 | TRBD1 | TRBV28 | TGTGCCAGCAGTCCTGAGCGACAGGGCTACGAGCAGTACTTC | CASSPERQGYEQYF
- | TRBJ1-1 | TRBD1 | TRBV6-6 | TGTGCCAGCAGTACGGACAGGGGGAACACTGAAGCTTTCTTT | CASSTDRGNTEAFF
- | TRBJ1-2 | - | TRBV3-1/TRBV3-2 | TGTGCCAGCAGCCAAGATCGGGGGGGACACTCTCCGAGGAGCTACACCTTC | CASSQDRGGHSPRSYTF
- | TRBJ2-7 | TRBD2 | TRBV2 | TGTGCCAGCAGGCTGACTAGCGGGGTTTACGAGCAGTACTTC | CASRLTSGVYEQYF
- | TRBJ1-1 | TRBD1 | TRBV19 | TGTGCCAGTAGTCTTATACAGGGGGCAGGTGGTGAAGCTTTCTTT | CASSLIQGAGGEAFF
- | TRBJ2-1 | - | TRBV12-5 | TGTGCTAGTGGTCTAGGACCCGCGGGTGAGCAGTTCTTC | CASGLGPAGEQFF